These 21 T cell receptor beta chains share one sample of origin, sequenced in a study of somatic mutations in cytotoxic T cells in rheumatoid arthritis. Sequencing was performed with immunoSEQ multiplex PCR; in TCRdb, only in-frame clones are kept and a portion is missing. Of some 16,000 clones in the sample, nearly 80% were seen once. Sequencing was performed on CD8+ T cells sorted from blood. The receptors originated from an adult with rheumatoid arthritis.

The chain has TRBV11-2 and TRBJ2-5; D is uncertain. Trimming left V 1 base short and J 13 bases short, with 13 bases between. There are 12 residues in the CDR3. Germline V gene sequence: CDR1 SGHAT, CDR2 FQNNGV. CDR3 residues: CASSLGSGPRYF. DNA for the CDR3: TGTGCCAGCAGCTTAGGATCGGGCCCCCGGTACTTC.

J is TRBJ2-2 and V is TRBV7-9; perhaps TRBD2 as D (7 bases). The CDR3 runs to 17 residues. Deletions cut 3 bases from V and 3 bases from J, with 17 bases between. Germline loops: CDR1 SEHNR, CDR2 FQNEAQ (reference sequence). The CDR3 bases are TGTGCCAGCAGCTTCTCCCCGGGGGGCGTGTACACCGGGGAGCTGTTTTTT. Protein product: CASSFSPGGVYTGELFF.

Comment on this clone: Other DNA sequences of this sample code for an identical CDR3. J is TRBJ2-7 and V is TRBV9; maybe TRBD2 (6 bases). CDR1 is SGDLS and CDR2 is YYNGEE in the germline V gene. The germline V and J ends were trimmed by 1 base and 3 bases, with 11 bases remaining between them. The CDR3 runs 14 residues. The CDR3 DNA reads as TGTGCCAGCAGCGTATCGGGAGAGAGCTACGAGCAGTACTTC. Translating gives CASSVSGESYEQYF.

The CDR3 DNA follows: TGCGCCAGCAGCCTTTCCCCCCGGGGAGGGACCTACAATGAGCAGTTCTTC. It translates to CASSLSPRGGTYNEQFF. The chain is built from TRBV4-3 and TRBJ2-1; 7 nucleotides agree with TRBD2. The CDR3 is 17 amino acids. Germline lookup yields CDR1 LGHNA and CDR2 YSLEER. After removal of 4 bases from V and 2 bases from J, the junction contained 11 bases not matched to a gene.

This clone rates as medium-sized (0.01 to 0.1%). The CDR3 DNA reads TGCAGCGTTCAGGGGGGAACTGAAGCTTTCTTT. As protein: CSVQGGTEAFF. The chain joins TRBV29-1 to TRBJ1-1; 7 nucleotides agree with TRBD1. Trimming cost V 5 bases and J 5 bases; bases outside gene matches: 2. The V gene's germline CDR1 is SQVTM and CDR2 ANQGSEA. CDR3 size: 11 residues.

Comments on this clone: This same CDR3 is encoded by further DNA sequences in the sample. The CDR3 DNA follows: TGCGCCAGCAGCCACTCCGCGACAGGGGAGTCCTACGAGCAGTACTTC. Its protein product is CASSHSATGESYEQYF. The chain employs TRBV4-3 and TRBJ2-7, with 8 bases aligning to TRBD1. In germline, CDR1 is LGHNA, CDR2 YSLEER. The CDR3 totals 16 residues. J was trimmed by 1 base and V by 3 bases; bases with no gene match: 8.

The chain joins TRBV4-1 to TRBJ1-1, with D unclear. Germline lookup yields CDR1 MGHRA and CDR2 YSYEKL. The CDR3 is 12 residues long. Deletions cut 0 bases from V and 9 bases from J, with 8 bases between. The CDR3 nucleotides are TGCGCCAGCAGCCAAGAGGGCAGAAAAGCTTTCTTT. Its protein is CASSQEGRKAFF.

The chain has TRBV9 and TRBJ2-2; D possibly matches TRBD1 or TRBD2 (5 bases each). This CDR3 has 15 residues. V lost 0 bases and J lost 8, with 14 bases in between. Germline-derived CDR1 and CDR2 are SGDLS and YYNGEE. This chain's CDR3 is CASSVEGPVEGELFF. For the CDR3, the DNA is TGTGCCAGCAGCGTAGAGGGACCGGTCGAGGGGGAGCTGTTTTTT.

The rearrangement joins TRBV5-1 to TRBJ2-4, with D possibly matching TRBD2 (5 bases). V lost 0 bases and J 1 base, leaving 17 bases between the germline ends. This CDR3 has 18 residues. The germline CDR1 and CDR2 sequences are SGHRS and YFSETQ. CDR3 nucleotide sequence: TGCGCCAGCAGCTTGGCCGGGCGAGGGCCCTTTGCCAAAAACATTCAGTACTTC. Protein sequence: CASSLAGRGPFAKNIQYF.

The chain combines TRBV14 with TRBJ2-3; 8 bases align to TRBD2. This CDR3 region has 16 residues. V trimming: 1 base; J trimming: 0 bases; junction bases outside the gene matches: 3. The germline V gene has CDR1 SGHDN and CDR2 FVKESK. CDR3 amino acids: CASSQGPSGSTDTQYF. The CDR3 bases are TGTGCCAGCAGCCAAGGGCCTAGCGGGAGCACAGATACGCAGTATTTT. Based on the CDR3 plus reference TRBV14 and TRBJ2-3, the full variable domain is EAGVTQFPSHSVIEKGQTVTLRCDPISGHDNLYWYRRVMGKEIKFLLHFVKESKQDESGMPNNRFLAERTGGTYSTLKVQPAELEDSGVYFCASSQGPSGSTDTQYFGPGTRLTVL.

This clone was seen only a few times. V usage is TRBV6-6 and J usage is TRBJ1-2; tentative D call: TRBD1 (5 bases). There are 14 residues in the CDR3. Germline V gives CDR1 MNHNY, CDR2 SVGAGI (reference sequence). The ends were cut back, 7 bases at V and 9 bases at J, with 21 bases in the middle. CDR3 DNA: TGTGCCAGCACCATCGGGACTGTCATTAATAGCTACACCTTC. Translating it yields CASTIGTVINSYTF.

The V and J genes are TRBV4-1 and TRBJ2-3; tentative D call: TRBD2 (6 bases). The CDR3 totals 12 residues. Germline CDR1 is MGHRA and CDR2 is YSYEKL. Trimming removed 5 bases at V and 7 bases at J, with 10 bases between. As DNA, the CDR3 is TGCGCCAGCAGCGAGACTAGTAATACGCAGTATTTT. Encoded protein: CASSETSNTQYF.

The chain joins TRBV29-1 to TRBJ1-3; the D is unclear. The germline CDR1 and CDR2 sequences are SQVTM and ANQGSEA. The V gene lost 6 bases and the J gene lost 4 bases, with 7 bases spanning the gap. This CDR3 is 11 amino acids long. CDR3 residues: CSVTGGNTIYF. CDR3 coding DNA: TGCAGCGTGACCGGGGGAAACACCATATATTTT.

CDR3 sequence: CASSLGGEYNEQFF. CDR3 coding DNA: TGTGCCAGCAGCTTAGGTGGCGAATACAATGAGCAGTTCTTC. V usage is TRBV5-4 and J usage is TRBJ2-1; D gene unclear. CDR3 length: 14 residues. CDR1 and CDR2 from the germline V gene are SGHNT and YYREEE (reference sequence). Trimming cost V 2 bases and J 4 bases, with 10 bases left between them.

The V and J genes are TRBV13 and TRBJ1-5, with D possibly being TRBD1 (5 bases). The germline gives CDR1 PRHDT, CDR2 FYEKMQ (reference sequence). There are 14 residues in the CDR3. The germline V and J ends were trimmed by 5 bases and 3 bases, with 11 bases remaining between them. The CDR3 DNA follows: TGTGCCAGCAGCCGCCGGGACCACAATCAGCCCCAGCATTTT. Translation gives CASSRRDHNQPQHF.

The DNA for the CDR3 is TGTGCCAGCAGCCAAGATGGACGGATTAACTATGGCTACACCTTC. Translated, it gives CASSQDGRINYGYTF. The chain links TRBV14 to TRBJ1-2; D remains ambiguous. In germline, CDR1 is SGHDN, CDR2 FVKESK. Trimming took off 0 bases at V and 1 base at J, with 9 bases between the two ends. This CDR3 spans 15 amino acids.

This sequence joins TRBV7-9 and TRBJ1-5; no clear D gene. Per the germline V gene, CDR1 is SEHNR and CDR2 is FQNEAQ (reference sequence). Deletions cut 4 bases from V and 5 bases from J, with 12 bases between. The CDR3 has 14 residues. CDR3 protein: CASSSPGGDQPQHF. CDR3 DNA sequence: TGTGCCAGCAGCTCCCCAGGCGGGGATCAGCCCCAGCATTTT.

This chain connects TRBV6-6 to TRBJ2-7; possible D gene TRBD2, 5 bases. Between the trimmed V and J ends, which lost 2 bases and 0 bases, there was a span of 14 bases. This CDR3 is built from 16 residues. Germline V lookup: CDR1 MNHNY, CDR2 SVGAGI (reference sequence). CDR3 sequence: CASSYGNGDYSYEQYF. For the CDR3, the DNA is TGTGCCAGCAGTTACGGCAACGGTGACTACTCCTACGAGCAGTACTTC.

CDR3 region: CASGLRGSDQPQHF. In DNA form, the CDR3 reads TGTGCTAGTGGCCTGAGGGGGTCCGATCAGCCCCAGCATTTT. The chain carries TRBV12-5 and TRBJ1-5; TRBD1 might be the D (6 bases). Germline-derived CDR1 and CDR2 are LGHNT and FRNRAP. CDR3 length: 14 amino acids. V was trimmed by 6 bases and J by 5 bases, leaving 14 bases between them.

This clone occurred once. The chain links TRBV10-2 to TRBJ2-1; D not resolved. The CDR3 has 17 amino acids. Germline assignment: CDR1 WSHSY and CDR2 SAAADI. Trimming stripped 0 bases from V and 11 bases from J, with 23 bases between. The CDR3 loop is CASSESASAPAFVKQFF. DNA of the CDR3: TGCGCCAGCAGTGAGTCGGCGAGCGCCCCGGCGTTTGTTAAGCAGTTCTTC.

V usage is TRBV4-1 and J usage is TRBJ2-5; 9 positions match TRBD2. Germline CDR1 MGHRA, CDR2 YSYEKL. The CDR3 is made up of 15 amino acids. J was trimmed by 5 bases and V by 4 bases; bases with no gene match: 8. CDR3 nucleotides: TGCGCCAGCAGCCCCCGGGTAGCGGGAGTTGAGACCCAGTACTTC. Translated: CASSPRVAGVETQYF.